The 24 T cell receptor beta chains below were found in one sample sequenced in a study of blood T cell repertoires in COVID-19. Data came from immunoSEQ multiplex PCR; TCRdb stores just in-frame clones and leaves some out. The sample carries 330,000 or so clones, 80% to 90% recorded once. The sequencing input was peripheral blood. The receptors shown here come from a man between 25 and 39 years old with COVID-19, enrolled during active disease.

V and J are TRBV5-1 and TRBJ1-6, with TRBD1 matching 7 bases. Per germline, CDR1 SGHRS and CDR2 YFSETQ. The CDR3 is made up of 15 amino acids. Trimming at V came to 7 bases and at J to 6 bases, leaving 10 bases not matched to a gene. CDR3 DNA sequence: TGCGCCAGCGCCCAAGGGGGCGCGGGTAATTCACCCCTCCACTTT. It is translated as CASAQGGAGNSPLHF.

The CDR3, as DNA: TGCGCCAGCAGCCAAGAGGCCAGGCGTTCCGAGCAGTACTTC. Encoded protein: CASSQEARRSEQYF. The chain couples TRBV4-3 to TRBJ2-7; unclear D gene. Germline-derived CDR1 and CDR2 are LGHNA and YSLEER. V shed 0 bases and J shed 6 bases, with 12 bases lying between them. The CDR3 loop spans 14 amino acids.

The chain combines TRBV19 with TRBJ2-7; 8 nucleotides line up with TRBD1. J lost 2 bases, V lost 5 bases, and 8 bases had no gene match. This CDR3 spans 15 amino acids. Germline CDR1 reads LNHDA; CDR2 reads SQIVND (reference sequence). CDR3 sequence reads: CASSLRTGWAYEQYF. In nucleotides, the CDR3 is TGTGCCAGTAGTCTAAGGACAGGGTGGGCCTACGAGCAGTACTTC.

The chain joins TRBV5-1 to TRBJ2-5; 7 bases are shared with TRBD2. From germline, CDR1 is SGHRS and CDR2 YFSETQ. The trim removed 0 bases at V and 5 bases at J, leaving 4 bases unmatched. This CDR3 contains 14 residues. The CDR3 reads CASSLEAGEETQYF. In nucleotides, the CDR3 is TGCGCCAGCAGCTTGGAGGCGGGGGAGGAGACCCAGTACTTC.

A single count supports this clone. A junction end diverges from the germline sequence, so it may reflect a read error. The chain combines TRBV27 with TRBJ1-2, with D hard to call. The CDR3 runs 15 residues. Germline lookup yields CDR1 MNHEY and CDR2 SMNVEV (reference sequence). CDR3 residues: CASSLSALANYGYTF. The CDR3 DNA sequence: TGTGCCAGCTCGCTGTCGGCGTTAGCTAATTATGGCTACACCTTC.

This chain uses TRBV28 with TRBJ2-7; D unresolved. CDR1 is MDHEN and CDR2 is SYDVKM in the germline V gene. This CDR3 contains 14 residues. Trimming took off 5 bases at V and 4 bases at J, with 15 bases between the two ends. The CDR3 DNA reads as TGTGCCAGCAGTCGATCCCGCAAAACTTACGAGCAGTACTTC. Residues: CASSRSRKTYEQYF.

On this clone: Other DNA sequences from this sample encode an identical CDR3 as well. The V call is TRBV5-1, the J call TRBJ1-3; D is ambiguous. This CDR3 region has 14 residues. V lost 0 bases and J 0 bases, leaving 4 bases between the germline ends. Germline-derived CDR1 and CDR2 are SGHRS and YFSETQ. The CDR3 is CASSLGGSGNTIYF. The CDR3 DNA reads as TGCGCCAGCAGCTTGGGAGGCTCTGGAAACACCATATATTTT.

This clone was recorded once. The V call is TRBV7-2, the J call TRBJ1-3; TRBD1 agrees at 7 bases. Germline CDR1 is SGHTA and CDR2 is FQGNSA. The CDR3 runs to 15 residues. Trimming cost V 3 bases and J 2 bases; bases outside gene matches: 4. Here the CDR3 DNA reads TGTGCCAGCAGCTTCGTTGGGACAGCTGGAAACACCATATATTTT. It encodes CASSFVGTAGNTIYF.

This clone was seen once. The chain has TRBV28 and TRBJ1-1, with unresolved D. Trimming left V 1 base short and J 6 bases short, with 6 bases between. The length of the CDR3 is 12 residues. Germline CDR1 is MDHEN and CDR2 is SYDVKM. The CDR3 is CASSLYAPEAFF. The CDR3 region has the DNA TGTGCCAGCAGTTTATACGCGCCTGAAGCTTTCTTT.

The rearrangement links TRBV27 to TRBJ1-5, with D possibly TRBD1 on 6 matching bases. Per the germline V gene, CDR1 is MNHEY and CDR2 is SMNVEV (reference sequence). The CDR3 sequence is 15 residues long. The V gene lost 5 bases and the J gene lost 2 bases, with 13 bases spanning the gap. Here the CDR3 reads CASSRSRQGNQPQHF. The CDR3 DNA sequence: TGTGCCAGCAGTCGCTCAAGACAGGGCAATCAGCCCCAGCATTTT.

The V gene is TRBV15, the J gene TRBJ1-1; possible D gene TRBD1, 5 bases. CDR1 LNHNV and CDR2 YYDKDF come from the germline V gene (reference sequence). V was shortened by 1 base and J by 0 bases, with 9 bases between the two germline ends. This CDR3 is built from 15 residues. This chain's CDR3 is CATSRGQSMNTEAFF. CDR3 sequence (DNA): TGTGCCACCAGCAGAGGACAGTCGATGAACACTGAAGCTTTCTTT.

The V and J genes are TRBV2 and TRBJ2-1; no definite D call. V lost 7 bases and J 5 bases, leaving 12 bases between the germline ends. Germline CDR1 SNHLY, CDR2 FYNNEI. The CDR3 runs 13 residues. CDR3 protein: CASTQTHNNEQFF. CDR3 DNA sequence: TGTGCCAGCACTCAGACTCACAACAATGAGCAGTTCTTC.

The chain is built from TRBV4-2 and TRBJ1-2, with D possibly matching TRBD1 (6 bases). CDR1 and CDR2 from the germline V gene are LGHNA and YNFKEQ. Trimming removed 0 bases from V and 0 bases from J, with 11 bases in between. This CDR3 is built from 16 residues. The CDR3 is CASSQDRTVPNYGYTF. The CDR3 DNA reads as TGTGCCAGCAGCCAAGATAGGACAGTCCCTAACTATGGCTACACCTTC.

This clone was observed a handful of times. The chain links TRBV7-2 to TRBJ2-1; a possible D gene is TRBD1 (6 bases). Trimming took 3 bases from V and 15 from J, leaving 15 bases between them. Per the germline V gene, CDR1 is SGHTA and CDR2 is FQGNSA. This CDR3 has 12 amino acids. The CDR3 is CASSFSGRGGFF. In nucleotides, the CDR3 is TGTGCCAGCAGCTTTTCCGGTCGAGGGGGGTTCTTC.

CDR3 protein: CATPQGNTGELFF. CDR3 coding DNA: TGTGCCACCCCACAGGGGAACACCGGGGAGCTGTTTTTT. This chain joins TRBV19 and TRBJ2-2; D perhaps matches TRBD1 (6 bases). CDR3 length equals 13 residues. The germline V gene encodes CDR1 LNHDA and CDR2 SQIVND (reference sequence). With 10 bases removed from V and 1 base from J, the gap between germline ends came to 10 bases.

The chain joins TRBV15 to TRBJ2-7, with TRBD1 as a possible D gene (5 bases). Trimming took 4 bases from V and 0 from J, leaving 10 bases between them. Germline assignment: CDR1 LNHNV and CDR2 YYDKDF (reference sequence). This CDR3 is built from 14 residues. The CDR3 spells CATSTDRGSYEQYF. CDR3 in DNA: TGTGCCACCAGCACCGACAGAGGCTCCTACGAGCAGTACTTC.

The V and J genes are TRBV29-1 and TRBJ1-1; maybe TRBD1 (5 bases). This CDR3 has 14 amino acids. The germline V gene has CDR1 SQVTM and CDR2 ANQGSEA. V lost 2 bases and J 4 bases, leaving 14 bases between the germline ends. CDR3 region: CSVENTGVVTEAFF. CDR3 nucleotide sequence: TGCAGCGTTGAAAACACGGGGGTCGTCACTGAAGCTTTCTTT.

The chain has TRBV9 and TRBJ2-1; TRBD2 is a possible D gene (5 bases). The length of the CDR3 is 15 residues. Trimming stripped 0 bases from V and 4 bases from J, with 11 bases between. Per germline, CDR1 SGDLS and CDR2 YYNGEE. CDR3 sequence: CASSVEGSEYNEQFF. The DNA for the CDR3 is TGTGCCAGCAGCGTAGAGGGTAGCGAATACAATGAGCAGTTCTTC.

The chain combines TRBV11-2 with TRBJ2-7; the D is unclear. Looked up from germline, CDR1 is SGHAT and CDR2 is FQNNGV. The V and J ends lost 0 bases and 3 bases respectively, with 9 bases between them. CDR3 length: 14 amino acids. The CDR3 DNA is TGTGCCAGCAGCTTAGACAGTTATCACTACGAGCAGTACTTC. Encoded protein: CASSLDSYHYEQYF.

The chain couples TRBV7-9 to TRBJ2-5; 8 bases align to TRBD1. The CDR3 has 15 amino acids. After removal of 3 bases from V and 4 bases from J, the junction contained 7 bases not matched to a gene. CDR1 and CDR2 from the germline V gene are SEHNR and FQNEAQ (reference sequence). The CDR3 nucleotides are TGTGCCAGCAGCTTGATTCAGGGGGCGCGAGAGACCCAGTACTTC. Translated: CASSLIQGARETQYF. Drawing the rest from reference TRBV7-9 and TRBJ2-5, the complete variable domain is DTGVSQNPRHKITKRGQNVTFRCDPISEHNRLYWYRQTLGQGPEFLTYFQNEAQLEKSRLLSDRFSAERPKGSFSTLEIQRTEQGDSAMYLCASSLIQGARETQYFGPGTRLLVL.

The genes are TRBV5-6 and TRBJ2-2; a possible D gene is TRBD2 (5 bases). CDR3 length equals 13 residues. Germline assignment: CDR1 SGHDT and CDR2 YYEEEE. Between the trimmed V and J ends, which lost 9 bases and 1 base, there was a span of 10 bases. CDR3 sequence reads: CATGGQNTGELFF. The CDR3 DNA reads TGTGCCACCGGCGGGCAGAACACCGGGGAGCTGTTTTTT.

The rearrangement links TRBV4-3 to TRBJ1-2, with a weak D call TRBD1 (6 bases). From germline, CDR1 is LGHNA and CDR2 YSLEER. The CDR3 contains 15 residues. Trimming removed 0 bases from V and 3 bases from J, with 11 bases in between. The CDR3 here is CASSQDNRADYGYTF. Written as DNA, the CDR3 is TGCGCCAGCAGCCAAGATAACAGGGCGGACTATGGCTACACCTTC.

This clone was detected a few times. J is TRBJ2-7 and V is TRBV6-6; tentative D call: TRBD1 (5 bases). Germline CDR1 is MNHNY and CDR2 is SVGAGI (reference sequence). V was cut by 6 bases and J by 3 bases, with 9 bases left in between. The CDR3 spans 12 residues. The CDR3 nucleotides read TGTGCCAGCAGATCCGGACACTACGAGCAGTACTTC. Protein sequence: CASRSGHYEQYF.

This clone was seen just once. The chain carries TRBV6-5 and TRBJ2-3; 9 bases fit TRBD1. Trimming took 5 bases from V and 3 from J; bases not matched to a gene: 6. This CDR3 comprises 15 residues. The germline gives CDR1 MNHEY, CDR2 SVGAGI. For the CDR3, the DNA is TGTGCCAGCAGTAGACAGGGGGGAAGGACAGATACGCAGTATTTT. Translated: CASSRQGGRTDTQYF.